The 20 T cell receptor beta chains reported below all come from one sample, sequenced in a study of CD8+CD57+ T cells in acquired aplastic anemia (dated by TCRdb to 2017 to 2018). Sequencer: Illumina HiSeq 2000. Genomic DNA was used as template for profiling of TCR beta VDJ combinations and CDR3 sequences. TCRdb reprocessed the public reads (quality trimming at Q25 with fastp, clone calling with MiXCR) and kept in-frame beta chains. Every CDR3 protein is listed once, alongside the most common genes and DNA of its rows. Present in this sample are 350,000 to 450,000 distinct CDR3 sequences, just under 70% of which were seen just once. Around 4% of the sample lies in the top ten. The material sequenced was sorted CD4+, CD8+, or CD8+CD57+ T cells (not recorded which) from PBMCs. These receptors all come from a human donor in good health, serving as a control.

The chain is built from TRBV10-2 and TRBJ2-7; 7 bases fit TRBD1. CDR1 and CDR2 from the germline V gene are WSHSY and SAAADI. The CDR3 has 15 residues. V was pared by 2 bases and J by 0 bases, with 4 bases of the junction left unmatched. The CDR3 here is CASSEDRASSYEQYF. The CDR3 coding sequence is TGCGCCAGCAGTGAGGACAGGGCGAGCTCCTACGAGCAGTACTTC.

This clonotype was recorded at least ten times. The CDR3 is CASSLAARNTEAFF. Written as DNA, the CDR3 is TGTGCCAGCAGCTTGGCCGCAAGAAACACTGAAGCTTTCTTT. The J gene is TRBJ1-1, the V gene TRBV5-8; D is unclear. Germline V gives CDR1 SGHTS, CDR2 YDEGEE. The CDR3 contains 14 residues. Trimming shortened V by 0 bases and J by 2 bases, and 8 bases separated the two germline ends.

The sample holds one count of this clonotype. V usage is TRBV20-1 and J usage is TRBJ2-7; TRBD2 matches 15 bases. Trimming cost V 1 base and J 9 bases; bases outside gene matches: 13. CDR1 and CDR2 from the germline V gene are DFQATT and SNEGSKA (reference sequence). CDR3 length: 17 amino acids. CDR3 nucleotide sequence: TGCAGTGCTAGAGGGTGGGGACTAGCGGGGGGCCCCACGAGGCAGTACTTC. As protein: CSARGWGLAGGPTRQYF.

This clonotype was found many times. The chain employs TRBV2 and TRBJ1-2, with TRBD1 identical over 7 bases. Germline V gene lookup returns CDR1 SNHLY and CDR2 FYNNEI. This CDR3 is built from 14 residues. V shed 3 bases, J shed 2 bases, and the junction held 3 bases outside the gene matches. The CDR3 reads CASSETGWNYGYTF. CDR3 sequence (DNA): TGTGCCAGCAGTGAGACAGGGTGGAACTATGGCTACACCTTC.

Turning to this clonotype: The junction does not match germline at one end; this may be a read error. V is TRBV25-1 and J is TRBJ2-1; D remains unclear. The CDR3 consists of 15 residues. Germline values: CDR1 MGHDK, CDR2 SYGVNS. Here the CDR3 reads CASMGSRRLYYEQIF. CDR3 nucleotide sequence: TGTGCCAGCATGGGTAGCCGGAGATTGTACTATGAGCAGATCTTC.

This clonotype was counted many times. The chain employs TRBV20-1 and TRBJ1-1; D uncertain. Between the trimmed V and J ends, which lost 6 bases and 5 bases, there was a span of 22 bases. This CDR3 is built from 15 residues. Germline V gives CDR1 DFQATT, CDR2 SNEGSKA (reference sequence). This chain's CDR3 is CSARDDGRTGTEAFF. CDR3 nucleotide sequence: TGCAGTGCCCGTGACGACGGACGAACGGGTACTGAAGCTTTCTTT.

Turning to this clonotype: One end of the junction fails to match germline, which may point to a read error. The J gene is TRBJ1-5, the V gene TRBV5-1; D is uncertain. The CDR3 totals 17 residues. Germline assignment: CDR1 SGHRS and CDR2 YFSETQ. CDR3 DNA: TGTGCCAGCACAGCGGACGGCTCCTACAAGAGCAATCAGCCCCAGCATTTT. This codes for CASTADGSYKSNQPQHF.

The table lists this clonotype with a count of one. The V and J genes are TRBV20-1 and TRBJ1-2, with a tentative D call TRBD1 (5 bases). V shed 0 bases and J shed 4 bases, with 9 bases lying between them. Germline CDR1 is DFQATT and CDR2 is SNEGSKA (reference sequence). The CDR3 has 13 residues. The CDR3 DNA is TGCAGTGCTAGAGATCTAGGGGCCTATGGCTACACCTTC. It codes for CSARDLGAYGYTF.

Written as DNA, the CDR3 is TGTGCCAGCAGTTTACGGGGGGTCGGCACAGATACGCAGTATTTT. It codes for CASSLRGVGTDTQYF. The gene calls are TRBV9 and TRBJ2-3; the match to TRBD2 covers 7 bases. Germline V lookup: CDR1 SGDLS, CDR2 YYNGEE. The ends lost 5 bases at V and 1 base at J; junction bases unmatched: 7. CDR3 length: 15 amino acids. The whole variable domain, remainder taken from reference TRBV9 and TRBJ2-3, is DSGVTQTPKHLITATGQRVTLRCSPRSGDLSVYWYQQSLDQGLQFLIQYYNGEERAKGNILERFSAQQFPDLHSELNLSSLELGDSALYFCASSLRGVGTDTQYFGPGTRLTVL.

This sequence joins TRBV20-1 and TRBJ2-7, with D unclear. Germline CDR1 and CDR2: DFQATT and SNEGSKA (reference sequence). The CDR3 runs 13 residues. V was shortened by 1 base and J by 7 bases, with 14 bases between the two germline ends. The CDR3 DNA reads TGCAGTGCTAGAGTCGGCGGAAACACTGAGCAGTACTTC. It yields the protein CSARVGGNTEQYF.

The chain recombines TRBV20-1 with TRBJ1-6, with TRBD1 as a possible D gene (5 bases). The CDR3 contains 15 residues. Germline-derived CDR1 and CDR2 are DFQATT and SNEGSKA (reference sequence). The CDR3 protein is CSPGGAVRSYSPLHF. CDR3 in DNA: TGCAGCCCCGGCGGGGCAGTCAGGAGCTATTCACCCCTCCACTTT.

This clonotype was detected ten times or more. CDR3 in amino acids: CASSPRTGNYGYTF. Written as DNA, the CDR3 is TGTGCCAGCAGCCCCCGGACAGGCAACTATGGCTACACCTTC. The chain couples TRBV5-6 to TRBJ1-2, with 7 bases that match TRBD1. Germline V gene data show CDR1 as SGHDT and CDR2 as YYEEEE. With 4 bases clipped from V and 2 bases from J, the junction kept 5 bases outside the gene matches. CDR3 size: 14 residues.

The chain recombines TRBV5-5 with TRBJ2-3, with D unclear. Per germline, CDR1 SGHKS and CDR2 YYEKEE (reference sequence). Trimming took off 2 bases at V and 4 bases at J, with 8 bases between the two ends. This CDR3 has 13 residues. For the CDR3, the DNA is TGTGCCAGCAGCTTAACGGCGTCAGATACGCAGTATTTT. Translating gives CASSLTASDTQYF.

As for this clonotype: Here the CDR3 omits its conserved ending phenylalanine or tryptophan, so a read error is the likely source. The limits of the CDR3 on the DNA are not certain, so only TCRdb's listed CDR3 is given. The chain uses TRBV7-3 and TRBJ1-2. The CDR3 is 13 residues long, ends included. The germline gives CDR1 SGHTA, CDR2 FQGTGA. This CDR3 is CASSSRWVYGYYV.

Notes on this clonotype: An end of the junction does not agree with germline; a read error may underlie this. The CDR3 DNA is TGTGCCAGCAACTTAGCTCAGGGTGGACCCACCACAGCTTTCTTT. It specifies CASNLAQGGPTTAFF. The V and J genes are TRBV7-3 and TRBJ1-1, with a tentative D call TRBD1 (5 bases). The CDR3 is 15 amino acids. Per germline, CDR1 SGHTA and CDR2 FQGTGA.

This chain uses TRBV20-1 with TRBJ1-2, with TRBD1 identical over 8 bases. The CDR3 is made up of 14 amino acids. Germline V gives CDR1 DFQATT, CDR2 SNEGSKA (reference sequence). J gave up 4 bases and V 6 bases, and 10 bases lay outside the gene matches. The CDR3 DNA follows: TGCAGTGCCACCGGACAGGGCTTAAGCTATGGCTACACCTTC. This encodes CSATGQGLSYGYTF.

The chain has TRBV5-5 and TRBJ2-5; TRBD1 agrees at 7 bases. CDR1 SGHKS and CDR2 YYEKEE come from the germline V gene (reference sequence). CDR3 length: 14 amino acids. The trim removed 4 bases at V and 9 bases at J, leaving 12 bases unmatched. Written as DNA, the CDR3 is TGTGCCAGCAGCAGCTCGACAGGGAATCAGCCCCAGTACTTC. Its translation is CASSSSTGNQPQYF.

This clonotype was detected many times. The rearrangement uses TRBV13 and TRBJ1-2; 10 positions agree with TRBD1. Germline trimming cut 4 bases from V and 3 bases from J; bases unmatched to any gene: 8. This CDR3 is built from 16 residues. Germline CDR1 reads PRHDT; CDR2 reads FYEKMQ (reference sequence). CDR3 protein: CASSSRDRGLDYGYTF. DNA of the CDR3: TGTGCCAGCAGCTCACGGGACAGGGGCTTGGACTATGGCTACACCTTC.

This rearrangement joins TRBV19 to TRBJ1-5; D is possibly TRBD1 (5 bases). V shed 2 bases and J shed 4 bases, with 12 bases lying between them. This CDR3 spans 15 amino acids. The germline gives CDR1 LNHDA, CDR2 SQIVND (reference sequence). Here the CDR3 reads CASSITRSGNQPQHF. The CDR3 nucleotides read TGTGCCAGTAGTATAACCAGGTCAGGGAATCAGCCCCAGCATTTT.

The chain joins TRBV2 to TRBJ1-5; D ambiguous. The CDR3 is made up of 14 amino acids. The germline CDR1 and CDR2 sequences are SNHLY and FYNNEI. The germline V and J ends were trimmed by 9 bases and 2 bases, with 14 bases remaining between them. This CDR3 reads CASSRPGGNQPQHF. The CDR3 coding sequence is TGTGCCAGTAGCAGACCAGGCGGCAATCAGCCCCAGCATTTT.